This T cell receptor beta chain originates from a study of cytomegalovirus exposure and HLA in healthy donors. The overall study: Approximately 80 million unique TCRs, all from HLA-typed donors, were included in an early release of the data. The study, taken as a whole, reports: Sequencing likely generated an artifact that appeared as a cluster of highly shared sequence variants. Earlier analysis found most TCR beta V segments productive about 90% or about 30% of the time. The study recorded 164 TCR beta chains that were cytomegalovirus-associated.

In the case of this clone: Antigen specificity is unknown.

This PCR relied on a set of 60 Vbeta primers and 13 Jbeta primers. Sequenced by immunoSEQ multiplex PCR; TCRdb stores in-frame clones only, minus some. The repertoire has 100,000 to 150,000 clones, roughly 70% of them found once; the top ten carry around 3.7%. V lost 0 bases, J lost 7 bases, and 6 bases lay in between. From germline, CDR1 is MNHNY and CDR2 SVGAGI (reference sequence). This CDR3 is built from 12 residues. The chain joins TRBV6-6 to TRBJ1-2; D remains unclear. Sequenced input: PBMCs. This TCR derives from a man in his thirties or forties in good health and CMV-seronegative. CDR3 loop: CASSYSRAGYTF. CDR3 DNA sequence: TGTGCCAGCAGTTACTCGAGGGCTGGCTACACCTTC.